Listed below are T cell receptor beta chains from one sample, sequenced in a study of OX40 agonist ivuxolimab in advanced cancers. Generated by immunoSEQ multiplex PCR, the TCRdb table keeps only in-frame clones and is missing some. The sample shows about 62,000 clones, approximately 81% of them seen only once. Specimen: CD4+ or CD8+ T cells sorted from blood, collected in a trial of the OX40 agonist ivuxolimab. These receptors all come from an adult with an advanced solid tumor such as melanoma, head and neck, liver or kidney cancer. Each CDR3 is given with its conserved first and last residue. Fields, in order: J gene, V gene, CDR3 protein.

j_call: TRBJ2-2; v_call: TRBV10-3; cdr3_aa: CAIRETSAGELFF
j_call: TRBJ1-3; v_call: TRBV9; cdr3_aa: CASSVLDSGNTIYF
j_call: TRBJ2-7; v_call: TRBV15; cdr3_aa: CATRTTGGSNEQYF
j_call: TRBJ1-5; v_call: TRBV7-2; cdr3_aa: CASSLGGQPQHF
j_call: TRBJ2-2; v_call: TRBV9; cdr3_aa: CASSPTSGGPGTGELFF
j_call: TRBJ2-3; v_call: TRBV2; cdr3_aa: CASSEPGLAGDTSTDTQYF
j_call: TRBJ1-2; v_call: TRBV6-6; cdr3_aa: CASNLEGLYGYTF
j_call: TRBJ1-2; v_call: TRBV9; cdr3_aa: CASSLEQGYGYTF
j_call: TRBJ1-5; v_call: TRBV28; cdr3_aa: CASQGGNQPQHF
j_call: TRBJ2-5; v_call: TRBV9; cdr3_aa: CASSAGGPTRTQYF
j_call: TRBJ2-7; v_call: TRBV6-6; cdr3_aa: CASSPPGSRRDEQYF
j_call: TRBJ2-2; v_call: TRBV10-1; cdr3_aa: CASSRDSNTGELFF
j_call: TRBJ1-4; v_call: TRBV11-2; cdr3_aa: CASSVTGPTNEKLFF
j_call: TRBJ2-2; v_call: TRBV2; cdr3_aa: CASTLTVMNTGELFF
j_call: TRBJ1-6; v_call: TRBV5-1; cdr3_aa: CASATGTDYSPLHF
j_call: TRBJ1-5; v_call: TRBV27; cdr3_aa: CASTGTPYSNQPQHF
j_call: TRBJ1-1; v_call: TRBV15; cdr3_aa: CATSTTVNTEAFF
j_call: TRBJ2-5; v_call: TRBV5-6; cdr3_aa: CASSLLTFNPSGIETQYF
j_call: TRBJ2-7; v_call: TRBV27; cdr3_aa: CASSEAGSYEQYF
j_call: TRBJ2-2; v_call: TRBV5-6; cdr3_aa: CASSSGSSSAGELFF
j_call: TRBJ2-3; v_call: TRBV10-1; cdr3_aa: CASSGPLGLTQYF